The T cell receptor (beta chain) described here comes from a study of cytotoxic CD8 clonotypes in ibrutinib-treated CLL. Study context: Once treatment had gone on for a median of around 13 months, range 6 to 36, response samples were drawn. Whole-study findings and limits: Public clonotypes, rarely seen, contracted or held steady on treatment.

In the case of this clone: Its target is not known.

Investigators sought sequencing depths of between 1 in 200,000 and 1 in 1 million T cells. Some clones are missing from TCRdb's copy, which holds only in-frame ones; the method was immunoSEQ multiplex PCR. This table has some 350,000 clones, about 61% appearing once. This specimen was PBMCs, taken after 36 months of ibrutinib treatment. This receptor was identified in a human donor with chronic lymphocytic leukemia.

The CDR3 DNA reads as TGTGCCAGCTCACCACGGATGGGGACGGCCGGGGAGCTGTTTTTT. Amino acid sequence: CASSPRMGTAGELFF. The chain combines TRBV18 with TRBJ2-2, with D perhaps being TRBD1 or TRBD2 (5 bases each). This CDR3 has 15 residues. V lost 1 base, J lost 6 bases, and 12 bases lay in between. CDR1 is KGHSH and CDR2 is LQKENI in the germline V gene.